This T cell receptor (beta chain) was obtained from a study of shared clonotypes between healthy human individuals. Regarding the study as a whole: Incomplete sequencing of sorted subsets was indicated by rarefaction despite large depth.

For this clone: No antigen is known for it.

This CDR3 is 17 amino acids long. Trimming removed 4 bases from V and 1 base from J; junction bases left unmatched: 7. CDR1 is SGHRS and CDR2 is YFSETQ in the germline V gene. TCRdb's table, derived via immunoSEQ multiplex PCR, lists solely in-frame clones and lacks some. The repertoire consists of roughly 170,000 clones, with 65% to 70% occurring once and the leading ten covering 10%. The sequence was collected from a man aged 30 to 45 in good health. The chain has TRBV5-1 and TRBJ2-7; 14 positions match TRBD2. Sequencing used memory CD4+ T cells sorted from blood. Noted subset: CD45RA-negative fraction. In DNA form, the CDR3 reads TGCGCCAGCAGCGGCGGGACTAGCGGGAGAGGATCCTACGAGCAGTACTTC. It translates to CASSGGTSGRGSYEQYF.